The 18 T cell receptor beta chains given below trace back to one sample, sequenced in a study of human T cells and chemical hapten exposure. Using its own MiXCR run on the RACE reads, TCRdb lists one record per CDR3 protein. The sample holds 130,000 or so distinct CDR3 sequences, about 9% seen once. The time point: healthy volunteer bleed at 2 weeks. Unfractionated whole blood yielded the extracted total RNA. The sequencing sample was made of whole blood. These receptors all come from a male donor in good health. Some clones in this sample may be carry-over from other donors' samples.

The table lists this clonotype with many counts. Mismatch with germline at one junction end may stem from a read error. This chain joins TRBV3-1 and TRBJ2-1, with 10 bases aligning to TRBD1. Germline V gives CDR1 LGHDT, CDR2 YNNKEL (reference sequence). This CDR3 spans 15 amino acids. CDR3: CASSPGQGSYNEQFF. As DNA, the CDR3 is TGTGCCAGTAGCCCGGGACAGGGGTCATACAATGAGCAGTTCTTC.

This clonotype was detected once. V gene TRBV3-2 combines with J gene TRBJ1-5. TRBV3-2 counts as a pseudogene. CDR3 length equals 14 residues. The CDR3 spells CASSQGGRNQPQHF. Here the CDR3 DNA reads TGTGCCAGCAGCCAAGGAGGGAGGAATCAGCCCCAGCATTTT.

There are many counts of this clonotype. V usage is TRBV3-1 and J usage is TRBJ2-2, with a tentative D call TRBD2 (6 bases). Germline CDR1 reads LGHDT; CDR2 reads YNNKEL (reference sequence). The CDR3 extends over 17 amino acids. V was shortened by 0 bases and J by 6 bases, with 17 bases between the two germline ends. The CDR3 loop is CASSQDHGLANSGELFF. In DNA form, the CDR3 reads TGTGCCAGCAGCCAAGATCACGGTCTAGCGAATTCCGGGGAGCTGTTTTTT.

This clonotype was detected only a few times. The chain carries TRBV7-2 and TRBJ2-1; D uncertain. The CDR3 spans 18 residues. With 2 bases removed from V and 2 bases from J, the gap between germline ends came to 19 bases. Germline assignment: CDR1 SGHTA and CDR2 FQGNSA. The CDR3 DNA sequence: TGTGCCAGCAGCTTACTGGACCCCAACCGGTTGGCCTACAATGAGCAGTTCTTC. It codes for CASSLLDPNRLAYNEQFF.

V is TRBV18 and J is TRBJ2-7; D is perhaps TRBD1 or TRBD2 (5 bases each). The germline V and J ends were trimmed by 2 bases and 2 bases, with 16 bases remaining between them. This CDR3 has 16 amino acids. Germline loops: CDR1 KGHSH, CDR2 LQKENI. The CDR3: CASSPEGTILTYEQYF. Written as DNA, the CDR3 is TGTGCCAGCTCACCAGAAGGGACGATTCTCACCTACGAGCAGTACTTC.

The chain recombines TRBV20-1 with TRBJ2-2, with 7 bases identical to TRBD2. The CDR3 covers 14 residues. Trimming at V came to 3 bases and at J to 7 bases, leaving 8 bases not matched to a gene. Germline-derived CDR1 and CDR2 are DFQATT and SNEGSKA (reference sequence). In DNA form, the CDR3 reads TGCAGTGCTAGGGGGGAGGGCCTTATCGGGGAGCTGTTTTTT. Residues: CSARGEGLIGELFF.

This clonotype was seen ten or more times. The chain combines TRBV7-3 with TRBJ1-3; D possibly corresponds to TRBD1 (5 bases). The V gene's germline CDR1 is SGHTA and CDR2 FQGTGA. The CDR3 spans 16 residues. V was clipped by 3 bases and J by 0 bases, with 12 bases between them. CDR3: CASSLVGGRSGNTIYF. As DNA, the CDR3 is TGTGCCAGCAGCTTGGTGGGGGGTCGCTCTGGAAACACCATATATTTT. The variable domain in full, completed from reference TRBV7-3 and TRBJ1-3, reads GAGVSQTPSNKVTEKGKYVELRCDPISGHTALYWYRQSLGQGPEFLIYFQGTGAADDSGLPNDRFFAVRPEGSVSTLKIQRTERGDSAVYLCASSLVGGRSGNTIYFGEGSWLTVV.

This clonotype was picked up many times. This chain uses TRBV5-1 with TRBJ1-1; D unresolved. This CDR3 contains 17 residues. Per germline, CDR1 SGHRS and CDR2 YFSETQ. V lost 4 bases and J lost 1, with 20 bases in between. The CDR3 region is CASSPVNFTGRNTEAFF. DNA for the CDR3: TGCGCCAGCAGCCCAGTGAACTTTACCGGGCGGAACACTGAAGCTTTCTTT.

The table lists this clonotype with a few counts. The V gene is TRBV12-3 or TRBV12-4, the J gene TRBJ2-2; 14 bases are shared with TRBD2. The ends lost 7 bases at V and 4 bases at J; junction bases unmatched: 11. The CDR3 runs to 18 residues. The CDR3, as DNA: TGTGCCAGCAACATCGGGACTAGCGGGGGTCGGGTCACCGGGGAGCTGTTTTTT. Its protein product is CASNIGTSGGRVTGELFF.

This clonotype has only a few counts. The J gene is TRBJ2-7, the V gene TRBV29-1; 14 positions match TRBD2. Germline V gene data show CDR1 as SQVTM and CDR2 as ANQGSEA. This CDR3 spans 23 amino acids. V lost 5 bases and J lost 2; bases outside the gene matches: 29. The DNA of the CDR3 is TGCAGCGTTAGATTCTACCGTCTTGCCCCCACGAGACTAGCGGGAGGGCTAGCCTACGAGCAGTACTTC. Translation: CSVRFYRLAPTRLAGGLAYEQYF.

In this sample, this clonotype turned up a few times. The J gene is TRBJ2-7, the V gene TRBV29-1; TRBD2 might be the D (6 bases). Germline lookup yields CDR1 SQVTM and CDR2 ANQGSEA. The CDR3 consists of 14 residues. The V and J ends lost 3 bases and 4 bases respectively, with 16 bases between them. Written as DNA, the CDR3 is TGCAGCGTTGAGGGACCCAACGGGGGTTACGAGCAGTACTTC. It specifies CSVEGPNGGYEQYF.

The V and J genes are TRBV25-1 and TRBJ1-2, with 7 bases that match TRBD1. The CDR3 runs 14 residues. Germline CDR1 MGHDK, CDR2 SYGVNS. The trim removed 8 bases at V and 8 bases at J, leaving 14 bases unmatched. CDR3 amino acids: CASWGSETGQGYTF. The CDR3 nucleotides read TGTGCCAGCTGGGGATCCGAGACAGGGCAGGGCTACACCTTC.

The chain employs TRBV27 and TRBJ2-2, with 9 nucleotides matching TRBD2. Germline V lookup: CDR1 MNHEY, CDR2 SMNVEV (reference sequence). CDR3 size: 15 residues. With V trimmed by 2 bases and J by 6 bases, 4 bases remained unmatched. CDR3 protein: CASSLASGNSGELFF. The DNA for the CDR3 is TGTGCCAGCAGTTTAGCTAGCGGGAATTCCGGGGAGCTGTTTTTT.

Remarks on this clonotype: The junction and the germline gene differ at one end; a read error may be behind it. The genes are TRBV12-5 and TRBJ1-2, with D unresolved. The germline V gene encodes CDR1 LGHNT and CDR2 FRNRAP. CDR3 length equals 14 residues. The CDR3 spells CASGFSGLNYVYTF. The CDR3 nucleotides read TGTGCTAGTGGTTTCTCAGGACTTAACTATGTCTACACCTTC.

The gene calls are TRBV20-1 and TRBJ2-5, with 11 bases lining up with TRBD2. The CDR3 consists of 13 residues. Losses at the gene ends were 6 bases for V and 5 bases for J; bases not matched to a gene: 5. Germline CDR1 DFQATT, CDR2 SNEGSKA (reference sequence). DNA of the CDR3: TGCAGTGCGAAGCCTAGCGGGAGGGAGACCCAGTACTTC. Translation gives CSAKPSGRETQYF.

A few counts support this clonotype. The chain carries TRBV2 and TRBJ2-5; tentative D call: TRBD1 (6 bases). The V and J ends lost 7 bases and 4 bases respectively, with 13 bases between them. The CDR3 has 13 amino acids. Germline values: CDR1 SNHLY, CDR2 FYNNEI. The CDR3 region is CASKGQTIETQYF. CDR3 sequence (DNA): TGTGCCAGCAAAGGACAGACAATAGAGACCCAGTACTTC.

The table lists this clonotype with many counts. The gene calls are TRBV7-2 and TRBJ1-2; maybe TRBD1 (5 bases). Germline assignment: CDR1 SGHTA and CDR2 FQGNSA. V lost 6 bases to trimming and J lost 4 bases, with 21 bases between them. The CDR3 extends over 16 amino acids. The CDR3 loop reads CASRLVPLGDSYGYTF. The CDR3 DNA is TGTGCCAGCAGGCTAGTCCCCCTGGGGGATTCCTATGGCTACACCTTC.

This clonotype was observed a single time. The rearrangement uses TRBV27 and TRBJ2-1, with D tentatively TRBD1 or TRBD2 (5 bases each). V was cut by 0 bases and J by 9 bases, with 12 bases left in between. The CDR3 totals 14 residues. The V gene's germline CDR1 is MNHEY and CDR2 SMNVEV (reference sequence). The CDR3 protein is CASSLSGGTGEQFF. The CDR3, as DNA: TGTGCCAGCAGTTTATCTGGGGGAACTGGTGAGCAGTTCTTC.